This T cell receptor beta chain was recorded in a study of response to subunit inactivated influenza vaccine. TCRdb analysed the RT-PCR reads with MiXCR anew, one entry per CDR3 protein. This table has around 190,000 distinct CDR3 sequences, about 9% appearing once. This clonotype was observed many times. Its specificity is not known. The study's findings and limits: New T cells are recruited in small numbers by each seasonal influenza vaccination, according to the authors' suggestion.

V dropped 4 bases and J dropped 0 bases, with 13 bases sitting between them. This CDR3 contains 16 residues. Germline V lookup: CDR1 LGHNA, CDR2 YSLEER. Sequenced material: non-naive T cells sorted from PBMCs, taken on the day of vaccination. The gene calls are TRBV4-3 and TRBJ2-1, with D perhaps given as TRBD1 or TRBD2 (5 bases each). The receptor comes from a man in his fifties who received an inactivated influenza vaccine. DNA of the CDR3: TGCGCCAGCAGCCCCCGGGCAGGGACCTCCTACAATGAGCAGTTCTTC. Translation: CASSPRAGTSYNEQFF.